Presented here are 22 T cell receptor beta chains from one specimen sequenced in a study of identical twins. TCRdb re-analysed the 5' RACE reads in MiXCR, keeping a single row per CDR3 protein. The table records 600,000 to 700,000 distinct CDR3 sequences, less than 25% of them present only once. These data also featured in a second study, about T cells expressing NK-cell markers.

Source material: PBMCs. Source of these receptors: a woman between 18 and 30 years old in good health.

DNA of the CDR3: TGTGCCAGCAGCTCCTTAGACACTGAAGCTTTCTTT. Amino acid sequence: CASSSLDTEAFF. The chain uses TRBV5-6 and TRBJ1-1; D gene ambiguous. V was cut by 3 bases and J by 3 bases, with 6 bases left in between. CDR3 length: 12 residues. CDR1 SGHDT and CDR2 YYEEEE come from the germline V gene. The full variable domain, completed using reference TRBV5-6 and TRBJ1-1, is DAGVTQSPTHLIKTRGQQVTLRCSPKSGHDTVSWYQQALGQGPQFIFQYYEEEERQRGNFPDRFSGHQFPNYSSELNVNALLLGDSALYLCASSSLDTEAFFGQGTRLTVV.

This clonotype was detected only a few times. CDR3 coding DNA: TGTGCCATCAGTGAGACGATCAGCGGGAGGGCTAGAAATGAGCAGTTCTTC. Translated: CAISETISGRARNEQFF. The chain has TRBV10-3 and TRBJ2-1; 10 bases map to TRBD2. The germline V gene has CDR1 ENHRY and CDR2 SYGVKD. This CDR3 is 17 amino acids long. J lost 7 bases, V lost 2 bases, and 11 bases had no gene match.

The table lists this clonotype with a few counts. The chain couples TRBV15 to TRBJ2-1, with a possible D match to TRBD1 (6 bases). V was shortened by 4 bases and J by 7 bases, with 17 bases between the two germline ends. The CDR3 totals 15 residues. Germline V gene sequence: CDR1 LNHNV, CDR2 YYDKDF (reference sequence). The CDR3 DNA follows: TGTGCCACCAGCAATACCCTAACAGGGAAGAATGAGCAGTTCTTC. Amino acid sequence: CATSNTLTGKNEQFF.

V usage is TRBV12-3 or TRBV12-4 and J usage is TRBJ2-1, with 10 bases matching TRBD2. This CDR3 is built from 15 residues. V was clipped by 2 bases and J by 4 bases; unmatched bases: 2. CDR3 bases: TGTGCCAGCAGTTTACAGCGGGGGGGGTACAATGAGCAGTTCTTC. Protein: CASSLQRGGYNEQFF.

This clonotype was recorded a few times. The chain couples TRBV20-1 to TRBJ2-7; perhaps TRBD1 as D (6 bases). Germline V gene data show CDR1 as DFQATT and CDR2 as SNEGSKA (reference sequence). The CDR3 is 13 residues long. The germline V and J ends were trimmed by 6 bases and 9 bases, with 21 bases remaining between them. CDR3 sequence: CSAKDGVSGVQYF. As DNA, the CDR3 is TGCAGTGCAAAGGATGGGGTCTCAGGGGTGCAGTACTTC.

V gene TRBV12-3 or TRBV12-4 combines with J gene TRBJ1-2, with D uncertain. The germline V and J ends were trimmed by 6 bases and 8 bases, with 10 bases remaining between them. The CDR3 consists of 11 residues. CDR3 sequence reads: CASSNQTGYTF. Here the CDR3 DNA reads TGTGCCAGCAGCAATCAAACAGGCTACACCTTC.

This clonotype was seen more than once but under ten times. The junction departs from the called germline gene at one end, perhaps through a read error. The genes are TRBV10-3 and TRBJ2-7, with D tentatively TRBD2 (5 bases). Germline V lookup: CDR1 ENHRY, CDR2 SYGVKD. The CDR3 covers 13 residues. In DNA form, the CDR3 reads TGTGCCATCAGCGAGTCCGGAGGCATCGAGCAGTACTTC. Translation gives CAISESGGIEQYF.

This clonotype showed up many times. V usage is TRBV7-2 and J usage is TRBJ2-4; D possibly corresponds to TRBD1 (6 bases). Germline V gene sequence: CDR1 SGHTA, CDR2 FQGNSA. The CDR3 consists of 16 residues. V was clipped by 5 bases and J by 1 base, with 15 bases between them. The CDR3 DNA is TGTGCCAGCAGCCAACAGGGAACTACGGCCAAAAACATTCAGTACTTC. Translation gives CASSQQGTTAKNIQYF.

This clonotype was seen only a few times. The gene calls are TRBV15 and TRBJ2-3, with D tentatively TRBD1 (5 bases). The V and J ends lost 9 bases and 4 bases respectively, with 17 bases between them. CDR3 length: 14 residues. Per the germline V gene, CDR1 is LNHNV and CDR2 is YYDKDF (reference sequence). CDR3 in amino acids: CATGQARASDTQYF. CDR3 DNA: TGTGCCACGGGGCAGGCCAGGGCATCAGATACGCAGTATTTT.

The chain recombines TRBV5-1 with TRBJ2-2; D is perhaps TRBD1 (6 bases). The CDR3 extends over 14 amino acids. Trimming removed 7 bases at V and 6 bases at J, with 16 bases between. The germline gives CDR1 SGHRS, CDR2 YFSETQ. This CDR3 is CASRRTAWAGELFF. The CDR3 nucleotides read TGCGCCAGCCGGAGGACAGCATGGGCCGGGGAGCTGTTTTTT.

This clonotype was picked up many times. V gene TRBV4-2 combines with J gene TRBJ2-3, with D possibly being TRBD1 or TRBD2 (6 bases each). The CDR3 spans 16 residues. Per germline, CDR1 LGHNA and CDR2 YNFKEQ. V dropped 1 base and J dropped 1 base, with 12 bases sitting between them. The CDR3, as DNA: TGTGCCAGCAGCCAAGGACCGGGGGCGGGCACAGATACGCAGTATTTT. This codes for CASSQGPGAGTDTQYF.

The table lists this clonotype with many counts. The chain joins TRBV11-2 to TRBJ2-1, with 14 nucleotides matching TRBD2. The CDR3 extends over 18 amino acids. Per germline, CDR1 SGHAT and CDR2 FQNNGV. The V segment lost 1 base and the J segment 7 bases; nucleotides outside the gene matches: 9. The CDR3 protein is CASSLGRGTSGSRNEQFF. The CDR3 DNA reads as TGTGCCAGCAGCTTAGGGAGGGGGACTAGCGGGAGTCGGAATGAGCAGTTCTTC.

This clonotype was counted ten times or more. The gene calls are TRBV20-1 and TRBJ1-2; D gene ambiguous. This CDR3 spans 14 amino acids. The germline V and J ends were trimmed by 0 bases and 7 bases, with 15 bases remaining between them. The germline CDR1 and CDR2 sequences are DFQATT and SNEGSKA (reference sequence). CDR3 in amino acids: CSARDPGRGTGYTF. CDR3 nucleotides: TGCAGTGCTAGAGATCCCGGGAGAGGTACTGGCTACACCTTC.

This clonotype was counted only a few times. The chain carries TRBV10-3 and TRBJ2-1, with TRBD2 identical over 7 bases. V gave up 5 bases and J gave up 4 bases; unmatched junction bases: 5. CDR3 length: 14 amino acids. CDR1 ENHRY and CDR2 SYGVKD come from the germline V gene. DNA of the CDR3: TGTGCCATCAGTCGGGGGGAGGCATACAATGAGCAGTTCTTC. This translates into CAISRGEAYNEQFF.

This clonotype was counted many times. The rearrangement uses TRBV7-3 and TRBJ2-1, with 13 bases lining up with TRBD2. Germline V gene lookup returns CDR1 SGHTA and CDR2 FQGTGA. The CDR3 totals 14 residues. Trimming took 5 bases from V and 7 from J; bases not matched to a gene: 2. The CDR3 spells CASSPGLAGNEQFF. In nucleotides, the CDR3 is TGTGCCAGCAGCCCGGGACTAGCGGGGAATGAGCAGTTCTTC.

This chain uses TRBV7-2 with TRBJ2-7, with 9 nucleotides matching TRBD1. Germline CDR1 SGHTA, CDR2 FQGNSA. V lost 5 bases, J lost 6 bases, and 11 bases stayed unmatched. The CDR3 consists of 15 residues. CDR3 protein: CASSPRQGGLTEQYF. CDR3 DNA: TGTGCCAGCAGCCCGAGACAGGGGGGACTTACCGAGCAGTACTTC.

This clonotype was seen a few times. V gene TRBV6-1 combines with J gene TRBJ2-7, with TRBD2 matching over 10 bases. Germline V gene sequence: CDR1 MNHNS, CDR2 SASEGT. The J segment lost 2 bases and the V segment lost 6 bases, leaving 7 bases of the junction unmatched. The length of the CDR3 is 15 residues. DNA of the CDR3: TGTGCCAGCAGCCTAGCGGGAGAGCGGACCTACGAGCAGTACTTC. It is translated as CASSLAGERTYEQYF.

This chain uses TRBV5-1 with TRBJ2-7, with D possibly being TRBD2 (6 bases). The CDR3 has 14 amino acids. Germline V gene lookup returns CDR1 SGHRS and CDR2 YFSETQ. V gave up 2 bases and J gave up 0 bases, with 9 bases separating them. The CDR3, as DNA: TGCGCCAGCAGCTTTAAGGACTACTCCTACGAGCAGTACTTC. As protein: CASSFKDYSYEQYF.

This rearrangement joins TRBV4-2 to TRBJ1-2, with D perhaps TRBD1 (6 bases). The V end lost 3 bases, the J end lost 4 bases, and 15 bases lay between the germline ends. The CDR3 extends over 15 amino acids. Germline CDR1 reads LGHNA; CDR2 reads YNFKEQ. The CDR3 loop reads CASSQERDRFYGYTF. DNA for the CDR3: TGTGCCAGCAGCCAGGAACGTGACAGGTTCTATGGCTACACCTTC.

The chain combines TRBV4-3 with TRBJ2-1, with 9 bases aligning to TRBD2. The V gene end was trimmed by 0 bases and the J gene end by 8 bases; junction bases not matched to a gene: 8. Germline CDR1 is LGHNA and CDR2 is YSLEER. The CDR3 contains 16 residues. The CDR3 region is CASSQDLGLAEHEQFF. The DNA of the CDR3 is TGCGCCAGCAGCCAAGACCTGGGACTAGCAGAACATGAGCAGTTCTTC.

This clonotype has only a few counts. Here the CDR3 reads CASSFHPFGGGIPDTQYF. The CDR3 bases are TGCGCCAGCAGCTTTCATCCATTTGGCGGGGGTATCCCAGATACGCAGTATTTT. The chain carries TRBV5-1 and TRBJ2-3; 7 bases fit TRBD2. V was clipped by 2 bases and J by 4 bases; unmatched bases: 16. The CDR3 consists of 18 residues. From germline, CDR1 is SGHRS and CDR2 YFSETQ.

The CDR3 DNA reads TGTGCCAGCAGCTCCAAATCTAGCAGCCACGAGCAGTACTTC. Translated: CASSSKSSSHEQYF. This chain joins TRBV7-9 and TRBJ2-7; possible D gene TRBD2, 5 bases. CDR1 SEHNR and CDR2 FQNEAQ come from the germline V gene (reference sequence). Trimming removed 4 bases at V and 5 bases at J, with 15 bases between. This CDR3 has 14 residues.